The table lists the clone carrying this T cell receptor beta chain with a few counts. Antigen specificity is unknown. Trimming removed 6 bases from V and 6 bases from J; junction bases left unmatched: 15. The CDR3 extends over 16 amino acids. The V gene's germline CDR1 is SGHTA and CDR2 FQGNSA. This entry comes from a study of T cells after yellow fever vaccination. About the research overall: Where fractions had low cell numbers, libraries were prepared from them with the SMART-Seq v4 Ultra Low Input RNA kit.

The 5'RACE template-switching step produced TCR cDNA and added a universal primer site and UMIs. TCRdb fed the 5' RACE reads into MiXCR, producing one record per CDR3 protein. This sample has around 500,000 distinct CDR3 sequences, with just over 20% found just once. Broader study findings: There was a possibility that FACS-sorted repertoires contained abundant clonotypes contaminating from the bulk population. The booster saw the reappearance of most primary-vaccination clones (approximately 96% CD4, roughly 90% CD8).

Specimen: PBMCs, collected more than 20 days after the first yellow fever vaccination. The receptor comes from a man in his late teens or twenties who received the YFV17D yellow fever vaccine. The chain joins TRBV7-2 to TRBJ2-3; 7 bases agree with TRBD2. CDR3 DNA: TGTGCCAGCAGTTCCCTGGTTGGACTAGACTTTGATACGCAGTATTTT. Protein product: CASSSLVGLDFDTQYF.